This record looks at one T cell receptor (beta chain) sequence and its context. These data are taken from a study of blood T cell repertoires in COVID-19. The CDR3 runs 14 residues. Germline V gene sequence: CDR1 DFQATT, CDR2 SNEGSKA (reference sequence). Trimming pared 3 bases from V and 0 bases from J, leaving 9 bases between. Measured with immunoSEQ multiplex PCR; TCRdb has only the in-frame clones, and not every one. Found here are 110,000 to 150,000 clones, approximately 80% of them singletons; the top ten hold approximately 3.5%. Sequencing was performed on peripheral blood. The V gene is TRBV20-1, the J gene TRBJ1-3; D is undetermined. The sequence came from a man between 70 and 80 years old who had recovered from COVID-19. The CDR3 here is CSASPQYSGNTIYF. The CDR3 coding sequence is TGCAGTGCTAGTCCCCAGTACTCTGGAAACACCATATATTTT.